Presented here are 3 T cell receptor beta chains from one specimen sequenced in a study of T cell responses to AZD1222 COVID-19 vaccine. Profiled with immunoSEQ multiplex PCR; TCRdb holds only in-frame clones, not every one. The table records 180,000 or so clones, nearly 95% of them present only once. Sample: peripheral blood, taken 28 days after the second AZD1222 dose. The receptors stem from an adult who received the AZD1222 COVID-19 vaccine.

The V call is TRBV18, the J call TRBJ1-1; possibly TRBD1 for D (5 bases). V was clipped by 8 bases and J by 1 base, with 11 bases between them. The V gene's germline CDR1 is KGHSH and CDR2 LQKENI. This CDR3 comprises 13 residues. CDR3 region: CASHLQENTEAFF. CDR3 DNA sequence: TGTGCCAGCCATCTACAGGAGAACACTGAAGCTTTCTTT.

This chain links TRBV7-2 with TRBJ2-3; 9 bases are shared with TRBD2. J lost 3 bases, V lost 6 bases, and 1 base had no gene match. The CDR3 is 13 amino acids. Per germline, CDR1 SGHTA and CDR2 FQGNSA. The CDR3 spells CASRGLATDTQYF. In DNA, the CDR3 is TGTGCCAGCAGAGGACTAGCGACAGATACGCAGTATTTT.

The rearrangement links TRBV7-2 to TRBJ1-3; D is unresolved. Between the trimmed V and J ends, which lost 6 bases and 2 bases, there was a span of 11 bases. The CDR3 covers 14 residues. The germline CDR1 and CDR2 sequences are SGHTA and FQGNSA. CDR3 residues: CASSIPGPGNTIYF. As DNA, the CDR3 is TGTGCCAGCAGTATCCCAGGTCCTGGAAACACCATATATTTT. The full variable domain, its missing parts supplied by reference TRBV7-2 and TRBJ1-3, is GAGVSQSPSNKVTEKGKDVELRCDPISGHTALYWYRQSLGQGLEFLIYFQGNSAPDKSGLPSDRFSAERTGGSVSTLTIQRTQQEDSAVYLCASSIPGPGNTIYFGEGSWLTVV.